The 13 T cell receptor beta chains below were found in one sample sequenced in a study of blood T cells in healthy people across ages. A J-beta primer mix and a sample-barcoded 5' primer were used in a second PCR of roughly 6 to 11 cycles. TCRdb itself ran the 5' RACE reads through MiXCR, one entry per CDR3 protein. Of around 1.7 million distinct CDR3 sequences in the sample, 28% are singletons; the top ten hold 7.7%. The source material was blood. These receptors were taken from a woman between 25 and 40 years old in good health.

The rearrangement links TRBV20-1 to TRBJ2-7, with 8 bases fitting TRBD1. V was pared by 5 bases and J by 4 bases, with 7 bases of the junction left unmatched. CDR3 length: 13 residues. Germline lookup yields CDR1 DFQATT and CDR2 SNEGSKA (reference sequence). The CDR3 region is CSAAGQETYEQYF. DNA for the CDR3: TGCAGTGCTGCGGGACAGGAAACGTACGAGCAGTACTTC.

This clonotype was seen more than once but under ten times. The chain carries TRBV2 and TRBJ2-3; TRBD2 might be the D (5 bases). The germline V gene encodes CDR1 SNHLY and CDR2 FYNNEI. V gave up 9 bases and J gave up 2 bases, with 18 bases separating them. This CDR3 has 15 amino acids. In nucleotides, the CDR3 is TGTGCCAGTAACCCCGGCGGGCAGCCCACAGATACGCAGTATTTT. Translating gives CASNPGGQPTDTQYF.

DNA for the CDR3: TGTGCCAGCAGTTCGGACAGGGGGCTGGCTGAAGCTTTCTTT. Translating gives CASSSDRGLAEAFF. The chain joins TRBV6-5 to TRBJ1-1; 11 bases line up with TRBD1. Germline lookup yields CDR1 MNHEY and CDR2 SVGAGI. With V trimmed by 4 bases and J by 6 bases, 4 bases remained unmatched. The CDR3 totals 14 residues.

The J gene is TRBJ1-1, the V gene TRBV18, with D tentatively TRBD1 (5 bases). Germline V gene sequence: CDR1 KGHSH, CDR2 LQKENI. The CDR3 has 13 residues. The ends were cut back, 0 bases at V and 10 bases at J, with 12 bases in the middle. CDR3 sequence reads: CASSPPDSIGAFF. CDR3 sequence (DNA): TGTGCCAGCTCACCACCCGACAGCATTGGAGCTTTCTTT. Variable domain in full (rest from reference TRBV18 and TRBJ1-1): NAGVMQNPRHLVRRRGQEARLRCSPMKGHSHVYWYRQLPEEGLKFMVYLQKENIIDESGMPKERFSAEFPKEGPSILRIQQVVRGDSAAYFCASSPPDSIGAFFGQGTRLTVV.

This clonotype was found a few times. The chain couples TRBV9 to TRBJ1-2; 7 bases are a match to TRBD1. The germline V gene encodes CDR1 SGDLS and CDR2 YYNGEE. The CDR3 consists of 14 residues. J gave up 8 bases and V 4 bases, and 11 bases lay outside the gene matches. The CDR3, as DNA: TGTGCCAGCAGCTCGACGGACAGGCCCATAGGCTACACCTTC. This translates into CASSSTDRPIGYTF.

This chain uses TRBV7-2 with TRBJ2-2; 9 nucleotides agree with TRBD2. The germline V gene has CDR1 SGHTA and CDR2 FQGNSA. The CDR3 has 16 residues. With 6 bases clipped from V and 5 bases from J, the junction kept 10 bases outside the gene matches. The CDR3 DNA is TGTGCCAGCAGTCTAGAAGGACTAGCGCAAACCGGGGAGCTGTTTTTT. Protein: CASSLEGLAQTGELFF.

The gene calls are TRBV7-6 and TRBJ1-6, with D perhaps matching TRBD1 (5 bases). V dropped 5 bases and J dropped 8 bases, with 13 bases sitting between them. Germline loops: CDR1 SGHVS, CDR2 FNYEAQ. The CDR3 is 14 residues long. DNA for the CDR3: TGTGCCAGCAGCGCGCAGGGATTGGATTCACCCCTCCACTTT. It codes for CASSAQGLDSPLHF.

As concerns this clonotype: This could be a read error, since a much larger clone is one nucleotide away. The J gene is TRBJ1-2, the V gene TRBV12-3 or TRBV12-4, with TRBD1 identical over 10 bases. This CDR3 has 15 residues. Losses at the gene ends were 5 bases for V and 4 bases for J; bases not matched to a gene: 7. CDR3 sequence (DNA): TGTGCCAGCAGTCAAGGGACAGGGGACCGCTATGGCTACACCTTC. This codes for CASSQGTGDRYGYTF.

The sample holds many counts of this clonotype. The rearrangement uses TRBV4-1 and TRBJ1-4; D not resolved. V was trimmed by 0 bases and J by 8 bases, leaving 7 bases between them. CDR3 length: 13 amino acids. Per the germline V gene, CDR1 is MGHRA and CDR2 is YSYEKL. The CDR3 reads CASSQDLGEKLFF. CDR3 bases: TGCGCCAGCAGCCAAGATCTCGGCGAAAAACTGTTTTTT.

Comments on this clonotype: A much larger clonotype is one base distant, so this may be a read error. The conserved closing phenylalanine or tryptophan is absent in this CDR3, likely reflecting a read error. The chain carries TRBV29-1 and TRBJ2-7; no firm D call. The DNA end is more similar to TRBJ2-5, so the J call may be wrong. CDR3 length: 10 residues. Germline V gene data show CDR1 as SQVTM and CDR2 as ANQGSEA. The CDR3 loop reads CSVEAVTQYY. The CDR3 DNA reads as TGCAGCGTTGAAGCGGTGACCCAGTACTAC.

V is TRBV6-2 or TRBV6-3 and J is TRBJ2-7; weak D call: TRBD1 (6 bases). V lost 0 bases, J lost 2 bases, and 11 bases lay in between. The CDR3 contains 15 residues. Per germline, CDR1 MNHEY and CDR2 SVGEGT. The CDR3 region has the DNA TGTGCCAGCAGTTACTCCCTAGGGGGACCCTACGAGCAGTACTTC. This translates into CASSYSLGGPYEQYF.

The sample holds one count of this clonotype. A much larger clone lies one base from this, so it may be a read error. The V call is TRBV20-1, the J call TRBJ2-5, with unresolved D. The CDR3 is made up of 13 amino acids. Per germline, CDR1 DFQATT and CDR2 SNEGSKA (reference sequence). Here the CDR3 DNA reads TGCAGTGCCCAAATATACCAGGAAGAGACCGAGTACTTC. As protein: CSAQIYQEETEYF.

This clonotype has a handful of counts. The J gene is TRBJ1-1, the V gene TRBV12-3 or TRBV12-4; no clear D gene. The CDR3 spans 13 residues. V was pared by 8 bases and J by 3 bases, with 13 bases between. This CDR3 reads CASFHSGHTEAFF. In DNA form, the CDR3 reads TGTGCCAGCTTCCACAGCGGTCACACTGAAGCTTTCTTT.